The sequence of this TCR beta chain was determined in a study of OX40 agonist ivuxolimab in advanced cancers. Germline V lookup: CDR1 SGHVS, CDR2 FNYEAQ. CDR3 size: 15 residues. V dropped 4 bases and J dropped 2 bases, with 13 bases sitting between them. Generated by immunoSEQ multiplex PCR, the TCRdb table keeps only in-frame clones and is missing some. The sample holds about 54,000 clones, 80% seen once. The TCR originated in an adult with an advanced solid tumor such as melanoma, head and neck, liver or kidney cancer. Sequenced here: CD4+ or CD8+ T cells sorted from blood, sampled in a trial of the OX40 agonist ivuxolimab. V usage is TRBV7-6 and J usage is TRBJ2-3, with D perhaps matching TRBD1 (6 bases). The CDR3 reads CASSYGDTNTDTQYF. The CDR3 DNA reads TGTGCCAGCAGCTATGGGGACACCAACACAGATACGCAGTATTTT.